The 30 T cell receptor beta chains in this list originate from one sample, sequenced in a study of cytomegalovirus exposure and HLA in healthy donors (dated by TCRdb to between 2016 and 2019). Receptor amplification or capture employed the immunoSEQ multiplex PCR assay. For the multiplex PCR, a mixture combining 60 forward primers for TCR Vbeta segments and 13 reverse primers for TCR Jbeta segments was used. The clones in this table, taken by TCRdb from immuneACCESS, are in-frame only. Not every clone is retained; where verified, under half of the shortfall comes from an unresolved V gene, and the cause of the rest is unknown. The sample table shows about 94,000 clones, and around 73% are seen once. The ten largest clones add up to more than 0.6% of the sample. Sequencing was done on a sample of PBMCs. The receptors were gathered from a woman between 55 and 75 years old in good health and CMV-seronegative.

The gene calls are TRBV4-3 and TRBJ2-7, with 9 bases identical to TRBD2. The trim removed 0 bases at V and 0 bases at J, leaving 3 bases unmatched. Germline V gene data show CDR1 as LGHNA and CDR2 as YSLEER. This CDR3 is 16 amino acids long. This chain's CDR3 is CASSQELTSGSYEQYF. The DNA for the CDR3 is TGCGCCAGCAGCCAAGAACTGACTAGCGGCTCCTACGAGCAGTACTTC.

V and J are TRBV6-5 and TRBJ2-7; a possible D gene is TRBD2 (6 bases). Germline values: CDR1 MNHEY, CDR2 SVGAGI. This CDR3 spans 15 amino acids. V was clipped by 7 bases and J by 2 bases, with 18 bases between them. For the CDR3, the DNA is TGTGCCAGCAAGAAAGCGTGGACTAATCCCTACGAGCAGTACTTC. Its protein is CASKKAWTNPYEQYF.

CDR3 residues: CASSYDGAGAPDGYTF. The CDR3 DNA follows: TGTGCCAGCAGTTACGATGGGGCAGGGGCTCCCGATGGCTACACCTTC. This chain joins TRBV6-6 and TRBJ1-2, with D maybe TRBD1 (6 bases). This CDR3 has 16 amino acids. CDR1 is MNHNY and CDR2 is SVGAGI in the germline V gene (reference sequence). Trimming took off 2 bases at V and 6 bases at J, with 19 bases between the two ends.

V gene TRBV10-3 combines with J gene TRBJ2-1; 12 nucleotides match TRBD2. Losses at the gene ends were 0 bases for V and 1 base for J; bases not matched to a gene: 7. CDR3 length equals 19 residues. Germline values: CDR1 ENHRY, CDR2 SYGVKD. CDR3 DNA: TGTGCCATCAGTGAGTCGATAAGGACTAGCGGGATTTCCTACAATGAGCAGTTCTTC. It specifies CAISESIRTSGISYNEQFF.

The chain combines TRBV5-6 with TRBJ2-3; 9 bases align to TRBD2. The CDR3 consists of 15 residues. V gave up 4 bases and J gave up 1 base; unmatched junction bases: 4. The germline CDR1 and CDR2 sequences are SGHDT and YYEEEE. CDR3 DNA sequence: TGTGCCAGCAGCCTAATAGCGGGGGGCACAGATACGCAGTATTTT. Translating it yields CASSLIAGGTDTQYF. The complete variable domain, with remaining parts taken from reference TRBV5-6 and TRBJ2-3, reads DAGVTQSPTHLIKTRGQQVTLRCSPKSGHDTVSWYQQALGQGPQFIFQYYEEEERQRGNFPDRFSGHQFPNYSSELNVNALLLGDSALYLCASSLIAGGTDTQYFGPGTRLTVL.

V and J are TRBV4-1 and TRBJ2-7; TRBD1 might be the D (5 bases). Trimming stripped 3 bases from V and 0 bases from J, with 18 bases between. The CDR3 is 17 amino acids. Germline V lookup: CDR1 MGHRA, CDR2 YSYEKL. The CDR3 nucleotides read TGCGCCAGCAGCCAGTCGACAGCAGTACTGAACTCCTACGAGCAGTACTTC. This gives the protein CASSQSTAVLNSYEQYF.

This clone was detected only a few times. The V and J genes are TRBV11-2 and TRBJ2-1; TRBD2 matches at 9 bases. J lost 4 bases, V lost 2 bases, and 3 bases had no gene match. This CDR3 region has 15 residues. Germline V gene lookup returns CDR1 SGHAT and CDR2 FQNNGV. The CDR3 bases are TGTGCCAGCAGCTTAACTAGCGGGTTTTACAATGAGCAGTTCTTC. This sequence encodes CASSLTSGFYNEQFF.

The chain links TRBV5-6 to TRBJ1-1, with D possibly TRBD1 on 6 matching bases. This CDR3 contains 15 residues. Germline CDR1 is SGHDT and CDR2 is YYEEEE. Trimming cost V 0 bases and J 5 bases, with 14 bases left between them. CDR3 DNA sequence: TGTGCCAGCAGCTTGGGGGGGCAGGTGGGGACTGAAGCTTTCTTT. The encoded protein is CASSLGGQVGTEAFF.

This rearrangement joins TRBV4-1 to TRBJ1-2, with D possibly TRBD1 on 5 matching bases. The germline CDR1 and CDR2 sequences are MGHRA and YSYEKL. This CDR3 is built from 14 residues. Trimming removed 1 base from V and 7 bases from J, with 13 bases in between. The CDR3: CASSQVSGIGGYTF. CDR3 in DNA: TGCGCCAGCAGCCAAGTTTCAGGGATAGGTGGCTACACCTTC.

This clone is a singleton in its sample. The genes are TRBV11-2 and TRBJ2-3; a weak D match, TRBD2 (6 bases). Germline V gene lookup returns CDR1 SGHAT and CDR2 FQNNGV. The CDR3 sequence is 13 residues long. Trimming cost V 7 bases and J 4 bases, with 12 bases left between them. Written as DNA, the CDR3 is TGTGCCAGCACCAAAGGAGGGTCAGATACGCAGTATTTT. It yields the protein CASTKGGSDTQYF.

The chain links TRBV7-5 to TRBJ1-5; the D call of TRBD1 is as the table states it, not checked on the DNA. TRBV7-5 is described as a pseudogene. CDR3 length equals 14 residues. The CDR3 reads CARSFPDRVQPQHF. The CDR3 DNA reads TGTGCCAGAAGCTTCCCGGACAGGGTTCAGCCCCAGCATTTT.

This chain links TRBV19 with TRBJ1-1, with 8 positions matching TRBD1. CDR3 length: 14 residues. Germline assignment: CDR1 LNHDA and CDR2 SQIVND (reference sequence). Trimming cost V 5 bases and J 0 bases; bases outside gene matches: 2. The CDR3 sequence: CASSWDRMNTEAFF. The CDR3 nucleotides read TGTGCCAGTAGTTGGGACAGGATGAACACTGAAGCTTTCTTT.

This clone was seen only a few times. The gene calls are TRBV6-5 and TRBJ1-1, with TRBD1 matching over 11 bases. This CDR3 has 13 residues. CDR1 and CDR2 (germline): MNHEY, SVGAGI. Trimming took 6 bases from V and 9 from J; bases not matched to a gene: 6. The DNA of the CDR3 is TGTGCCAGCAGCCGCGGGACAGGGGGAAAAGCTTTCTTT. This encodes CASSRGTGGKAFF.

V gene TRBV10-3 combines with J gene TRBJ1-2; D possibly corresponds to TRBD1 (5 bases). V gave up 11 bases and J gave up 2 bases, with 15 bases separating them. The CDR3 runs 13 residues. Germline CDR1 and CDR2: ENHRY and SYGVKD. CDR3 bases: TGTGCCCTGGGGGGGGATTCCAACTATGGCTACACCTTC. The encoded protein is CALGGDSNYGYTF.

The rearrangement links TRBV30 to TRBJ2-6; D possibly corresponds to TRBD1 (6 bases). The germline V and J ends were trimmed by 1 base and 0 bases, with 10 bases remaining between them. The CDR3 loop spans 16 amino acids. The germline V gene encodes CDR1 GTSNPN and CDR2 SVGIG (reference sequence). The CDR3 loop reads CAWSDLTGSGANVLTF. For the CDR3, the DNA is TGTGCCTGGAGTGACCTGACAGGCTCTGGGGCCAACGTCCTGACTTTC.

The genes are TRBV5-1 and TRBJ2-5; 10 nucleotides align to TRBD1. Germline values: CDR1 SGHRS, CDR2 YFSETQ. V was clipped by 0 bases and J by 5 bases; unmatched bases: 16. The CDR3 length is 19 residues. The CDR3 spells CASSLDGTGAVGGRETQYF. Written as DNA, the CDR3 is TGCGCCAGCAGCTTGGATGGGACAGGGGCCGTTGGGGGTCGGGAGACCCAGTACTTC. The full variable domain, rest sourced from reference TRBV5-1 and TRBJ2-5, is KAGVTQTPRYLIKTRGQQVTLSCSPISGHRSVSWYQQTPGQGLQFLFEYFSETQRNKGNFPGRFSGRQFSNSRSEMNVSTLELGDSALYLCASSLDGTGAVGGRETQYFGPGTRLLVL.

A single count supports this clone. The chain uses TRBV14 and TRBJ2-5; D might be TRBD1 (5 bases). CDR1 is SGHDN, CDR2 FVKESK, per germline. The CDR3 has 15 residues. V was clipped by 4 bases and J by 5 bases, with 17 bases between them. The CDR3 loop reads CASSLNPLGQETQYF. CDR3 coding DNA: TGTGCCAGCAGCCTCAACCCCTTGGGGCAGGAGACCCAGTACTTC.

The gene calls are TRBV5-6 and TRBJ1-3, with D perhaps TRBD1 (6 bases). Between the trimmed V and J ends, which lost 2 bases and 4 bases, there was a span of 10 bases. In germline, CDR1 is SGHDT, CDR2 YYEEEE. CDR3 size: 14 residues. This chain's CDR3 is CASSLGGAGNTIYF. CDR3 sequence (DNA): TGTGCCAGCAGCTTAGGGGGAGCCGGAAACACCATATATTTT.

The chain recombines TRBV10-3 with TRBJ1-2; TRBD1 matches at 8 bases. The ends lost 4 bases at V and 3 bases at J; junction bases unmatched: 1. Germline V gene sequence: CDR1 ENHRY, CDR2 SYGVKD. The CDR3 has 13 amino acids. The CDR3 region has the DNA TGTGCCATCAGTGGGGACAGGTACTATGGCTACACCTTC. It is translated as CAISGDRYYGYTF.

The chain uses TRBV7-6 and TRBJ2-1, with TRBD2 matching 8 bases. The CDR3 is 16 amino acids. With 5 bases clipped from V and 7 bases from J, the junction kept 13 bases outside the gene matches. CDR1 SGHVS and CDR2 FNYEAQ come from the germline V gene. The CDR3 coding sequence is TGTGCCAGCAGCCGGGGCCCGGGAGGGCCGTCGAATGAGCAGTTCTTC. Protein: CASSRGPGGPSNEQFF.

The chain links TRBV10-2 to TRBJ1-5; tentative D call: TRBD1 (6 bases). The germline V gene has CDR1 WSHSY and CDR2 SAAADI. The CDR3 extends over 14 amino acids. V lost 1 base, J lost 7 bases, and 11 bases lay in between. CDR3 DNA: TGCGCCAGCAGTGAGTTGGGGGCTCGGCAGCCCCAGCATTTT. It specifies CASSELGARQPQHF.

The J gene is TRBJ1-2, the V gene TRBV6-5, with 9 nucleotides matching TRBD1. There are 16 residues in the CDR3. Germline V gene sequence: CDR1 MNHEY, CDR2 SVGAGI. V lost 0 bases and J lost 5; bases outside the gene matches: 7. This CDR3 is CASSYSLAGQGYGYTF. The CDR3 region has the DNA TGTGCCAGCAGTTACTCGTTGGCGGGACAGGGTTATGGCTACACCTTC.

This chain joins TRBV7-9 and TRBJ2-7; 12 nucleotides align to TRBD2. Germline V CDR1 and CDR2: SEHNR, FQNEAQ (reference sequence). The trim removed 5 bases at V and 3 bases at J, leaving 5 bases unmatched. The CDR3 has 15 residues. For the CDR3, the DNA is TGTGCCAGCAGCCAAGGACTAGCGGGACACTACGAGCAGTACTTC. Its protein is CASSQGLAGHYEQYF. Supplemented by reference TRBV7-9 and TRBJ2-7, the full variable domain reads DTGVSQNPRHKITKRGQNVTFRCDPISEHNRLYWYRQTLGQGPEFLTYFQNEAQLEKSRLLSDRFSAERPKGSFSTLEIQRTEQGDSAMYLCASSQGLAGHYEQYFGPGTRLTVT.

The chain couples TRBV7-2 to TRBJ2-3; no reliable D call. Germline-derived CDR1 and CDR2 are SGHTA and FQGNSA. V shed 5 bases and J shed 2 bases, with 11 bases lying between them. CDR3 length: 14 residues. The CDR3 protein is CASSTRTNTDTQYF. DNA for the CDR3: TGTGCCAGCAGCACCCGTACTAACACAGATACGCAGTATTTT.

The CDR3 loop is CASSADRLGYTF. Here the CDR3 DNA reads TGTGCCAGCAGCGCCGACAGGCTTGGCTACACCTTC. The genes are TRBV5-4 and TRBJ1-2, with TRBD1 as a possible D gene (6 bases). The V gene lost 4 bases and the J gene lost 7 bases, with 11 bases spanning the gap. CDR3 length: 12 residues. Germline V lookup: CDR1 SGHNT, CDR2 YYREEE (reference sequence).

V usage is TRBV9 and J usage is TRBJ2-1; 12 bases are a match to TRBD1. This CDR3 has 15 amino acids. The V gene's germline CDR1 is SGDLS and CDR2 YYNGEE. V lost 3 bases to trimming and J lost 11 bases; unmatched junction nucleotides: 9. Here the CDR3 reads CASSGTGTGGDKQFF. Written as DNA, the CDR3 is TGTGCCAGCAGCGGAACCGGGACAGGGGGCGACAAGCAGTTCTTC. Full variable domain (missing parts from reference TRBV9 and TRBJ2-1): DSGVTQTPKHLITATGQRVTLRCSPRSGDLSVYWYQQSLDQGLQFLIQYYNGEERAKGNILERFSAQQFPDLHSELNLSSLELGDSALYFCASSGTGTGGDKQFFGPGTRLTVL.

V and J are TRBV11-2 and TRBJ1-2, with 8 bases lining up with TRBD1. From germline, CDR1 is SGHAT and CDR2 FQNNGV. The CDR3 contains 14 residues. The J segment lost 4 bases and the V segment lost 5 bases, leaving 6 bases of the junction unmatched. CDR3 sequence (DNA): TGTGCCAGCAGCCCACAGGGGGAAGGCTATGGCTACACCTTC. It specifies CASSPQGEGYGYTF.

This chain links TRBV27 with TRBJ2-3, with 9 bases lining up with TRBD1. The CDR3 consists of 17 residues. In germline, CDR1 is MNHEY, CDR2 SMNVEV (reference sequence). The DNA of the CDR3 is TGTCCCCCACGGGGTCCGAGACAGGGGGTTTTTACAGATACGCAGTATTTT. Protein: CPPRGPRQGVFTDTQYF.

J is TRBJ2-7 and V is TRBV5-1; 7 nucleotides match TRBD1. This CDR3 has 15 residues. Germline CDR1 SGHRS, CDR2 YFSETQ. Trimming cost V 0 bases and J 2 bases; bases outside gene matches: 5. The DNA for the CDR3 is TGCGCCAGCAGCTTGGTGACAGGGATACCCTACGAGCAGTACTTC. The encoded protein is CASSLVTGIPYEQYF.

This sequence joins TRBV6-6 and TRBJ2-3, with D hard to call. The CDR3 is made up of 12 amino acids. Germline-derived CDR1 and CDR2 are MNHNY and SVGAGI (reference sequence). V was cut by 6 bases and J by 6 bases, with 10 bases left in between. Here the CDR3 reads CASRISFDTQYF. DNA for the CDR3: TGTGCCAGCAGAATCTCGTTCGATACGCAGTATTTT.